Below, 16 T cell receptor beta chains from the same sample are listed, as sequenced in a study of cytomegalovirus exposure and HLA in healthy donors. PCR involved 60 Vbeta and 13 Jbeta primers. Sequencing used immunoSEQ multiplex PCR; TCRdb keeps in-frame clones, though not all of them. The repertoire includes over 100,000 clones, 50% to 75% of them detected once, and 8% to 9% sits in the top ten. The sequenced sample consisted of PBMCs. Every receptor here comes from a middle-aged woman in good health and CMV-seropositive.

The V and J genes are TRBV5-1 and TRBJ1-1, with 10 bases fitting TRBD1. This CDR3 has 13 amino acids. The J segment lost 7 bases and the V segment lost 4 bases, leaving 4 bases of the junction unmatched. The germline gives CDR1 SGHRS, CDR2 YFSETQ. This chain's CDR3 is CASSLGQGVEAFF. The CDR3 DNA follows: TGCGCCAGCAGCCTAGGACAGGGGGTTGAAGCTTTCTTT.

This clone has more than one count but fewer than ten. The chain carries TRBV7-9 and TRBJ1-1; 7 bases line up with TRBD1. CDR3 length equals 14 residues. Looked up from germline, CDR1 is SEHNR and CDR2 is FQNEAQ (reference sequence). V dropped 5 bases and J dropped 6; count of bases not matched to a gene: 9. The CDR3 is CASSDETGRAEAFF. The CDR3 nucleotides read TGTGCCAGCAGCGACGAGACAGGGAGAGCTGAAGCTTTCTTT.

The chain combines TRBV6-1 with TRBJ1-2; a weak D match, TRBD1 (6 bases). The CDR3 has 14 residues. Trimming stripped 2 bases from V and 4 bases from J, with 11 bases between. The germline CDR1 and CDR2 sequences are MNHNS and SASEGT. Written as DNA, the CDR3 is TGTGCCAGCAGTGAAACAGGGCAGATCTATGGCTACACCTTC. It translates to CASSETGQIYGYTF.

The V gene is TRBV6-1, the J gene TRBJ2-5, with 9 nucleotides matching TRBD1. The germline CDR1 and CDR2 sequences are MNHNS and SASEGT. V shed 10 bases, J shed 3 bases, and the junction held 12 bases outside the gene matches. CDR3 length equals 15 residues. This chain's CDR3 is CATFGTGTGKETQYF. CDR3 coding DNA: TGTGCCACCTTCGGGACCGGGACAGGGAAAGAGACCCAGTACTTC.

This clone was observed a handful of times. This chain uses TRBV10-1 with TRBJ1-1; D call uncertain. V was cut by 3 bases and J by 11 bases, with 16 bases left in between. The CDR3 totals 13 residues. The germline gives CDR1 WNHNN, CDR2 SYGVQD (reference sequence). The DNA for the CDR3 is TGCGCCAGCAGTGAATTCTACCTTGGGGAGGCTTTCTTT. It codes for CASSEFYLGEAFF.

The V call is TRBV10-1, the J call TRBJ2-7; TRBD2 is a possible D gene (6 bases). The CDR3 spans 16 residues. In germline, CDR1 is WNHNN, CDR2 SYGVQD (reference sequence). V lost 2 bases to trimming and J lost 1 base, with 15 bases between them. The CDR3 loop reads CASSEGSAGSSYEQYF. CDR3 sequence (DNA): TGCGCCAGCAGTGAGGGATCGGCGGGGAGTTCCTACGAGCAGTACTTC.

V is TRBV6-1 and J is TRBJ2-3, with D tentatively TRBD1 (5 bases). CDR1 is MNHNS, CDR2 SASEGT, per germline. V was shortened by 2 bases and J by 3 bases, with 12 bases between the two germline ends. This CDR3 spans 15 amino acids. The CDR3 loop is CASSERAGWTDTQYF. CDR3 DNA: TGTGCCAGCAGTGAAAGGGCAGGGTGGACAGATACGCAGTATTTT.

The V call is TRBV5-4, the J call TRBJ2-1; 9 bases are a match to TRBD2. V was clipped by 4 bases and J by 7 bases; unmatched bases: 15. The CDR3 is 17 amino acids. CDR1 is SGHNT, CDR2 YYREEE, per germline (reference sequence). The CDR3 sequence is CASSIPGLATPQNEQFF. CDR3 coding DNA: TGTGCCAGCAGCATCCCGGGACTAGCTACCCCACAGAATGAGCAGTTCTTC.

This chain uses TRBV7-9 with TRBJ1-1; D not resolved. V dropped 5 bases and J dropped 7 bases, with 11 bases sitting between them. Germline values: CDR1 SEHNR, CDR2 FQNEAQ (reference sequence). The CDR3 totals 12 residues. The CDR3 protein is CASSDMRSEAFF. Here the CDR3 DNA reads TGTGCCAGCAGCGATATGAGAAGTGAAGCTTTCTTT.

This clone has just one count. The chain carries TRBV5-1 and TRBJ2-7; TRBD2 aligns across 13 bases. Trimming removed 4 bases from V and 2 bases from J; junction bases left unmatched: 3. CDR3 size: 15 residues. Per the germline V gene, CDR1 is SGHRS and CDR2 is YFSETQ. The CDR3 DNA follows: TGCGCCAGCAGCGGGGGACTAGCGGGGACCTACGAGCAGTACTTC. Protein: CASSGGLAGTYEQYF.

The genes are TRBV28 and TRBJ1-6; perhaps TRBD1 as D (6 bases). Germline assignment: CDR1 MDHEN and CDR2 SYDVKM. V gave up 6 bases and J gave up 8 bases, with 26 bases separating them. The CDR3 loop spans 18 amino acids. CDR3 nucleotide sequence: TGTGCCAGCAGACATTATCGGGCGGGGGGCAATCGGTATTCACCCCTCCACTTT. It yields the protein CASRHYRAGGNRYSPLHF.

The chain carries TRBV25-1 and TRBJ1-2; D unresolved. The V end was cut by 1 base, the J end by 7 bases, with 16 bases between. Germline loops: CDR1 MGHDK, CDR2 SYGVNS. CDR3 length: 15 amino acids. The DNA of the CDR3 is TGTGCCAGCAGTGAATCCCTCGGCCAGGCAGGTGGCTACACCTTC. As protein: CASSESLGQAGGYTF.

The DNA of the CDR3 is TGTGCCAGCAGCTTGTCAGGGCGGGGGGGGGCAGATACGCAGTATTTT. Translation gives CASSLSGRGGADTQYF. The chain is built from TRBV5-4 and TRBJ2-3; 9 bases are a match to TRBD2. V was pared by 1 base and J by 4 bases, with 7 bases of the junction left unmatched. Germline values: CDR1 SGHNT, CDR2 YYREEE (reference sequence). The CDR3 loop spans 16 amino acids.

This chain connects TRBV5-1 to TRBJ1-1; D possibly corresponds to TRBD1 (5 bases). In germline, CDR1 is SGHRS, CDR2 YFSETQ. The V gene lost 5 bases and the J gene lost 5 bases, with 13 bases spanning the gap. CDR3 length: 13 residues. The CDR3 DNA sequence: TGCGCCAGCAGACTGGGTGGGGGGACTGAAGCTTTCTTT. Its translation: CASRLGGGTEAFF.

Only one count was recorded for this clone. The V and J genes are TRBV5-4 and TRBJ1-6, with 8 bases aligning to TRBD1. With V trimmed by 4 bases and J by 9 bases, 9 bases remained unmatched. Per germline, CDR1 SGHNT and CDR2 YYREEE (reference sequence). This CDR3 region has 15 residues. DNA of the CDR3: TGTGCCAGCAGCACTCAGACAGGGGAGGGTTCACCCCTCCACTTT. This translates into CASSTQTGEGSPLHF.

V and J are TRBV14 and TRBJ1-4, with TRBD1 identical over 8 bases. The CDR3 is 16 amino acids. Trimming cost V 0 bases and J 10 bases; bases outside gene matches: 10. CDR1 and CDR2 from the germline V gene are SGHDN and FVKESK. The CDR3 DNA sequence: TGTGCCAGCAGCCAAGATGTGCGGACAGGGATGGCAAAACTGTTTTTT. Translation gives CASSQDVRTGMAKLFF.